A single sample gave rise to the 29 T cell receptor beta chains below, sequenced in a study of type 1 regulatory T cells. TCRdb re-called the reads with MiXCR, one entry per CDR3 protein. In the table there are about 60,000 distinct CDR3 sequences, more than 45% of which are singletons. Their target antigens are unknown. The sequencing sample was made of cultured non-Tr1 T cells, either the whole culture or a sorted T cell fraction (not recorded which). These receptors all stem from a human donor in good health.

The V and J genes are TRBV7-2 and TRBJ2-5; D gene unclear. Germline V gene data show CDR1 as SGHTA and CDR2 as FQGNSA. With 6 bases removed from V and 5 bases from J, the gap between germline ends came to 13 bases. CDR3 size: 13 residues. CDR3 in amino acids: CASSQTYSETQYF. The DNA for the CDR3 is TGTGCCAGCAGTCAGACATATTCGGAGACCCAGTACTTC. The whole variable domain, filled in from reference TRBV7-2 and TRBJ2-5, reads GAGVSQSPSNKVTEKGKDVELRCDPISGHTALYWYRQSLGQGLEFLIYFQGNSAPDKSGLPSDRFSAERTGGSVSTLTIQRTQQEDSAVYLCASSQTYSETQYFGPGTRLLVL.

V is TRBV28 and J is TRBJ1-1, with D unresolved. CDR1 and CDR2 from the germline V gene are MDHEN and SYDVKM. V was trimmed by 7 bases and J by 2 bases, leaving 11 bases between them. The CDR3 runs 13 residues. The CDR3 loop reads CASIRRYNTEAFF. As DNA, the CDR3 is TGTGCCAGCATCCGGCGGTACAACACTGAAGCTTTCTTT.

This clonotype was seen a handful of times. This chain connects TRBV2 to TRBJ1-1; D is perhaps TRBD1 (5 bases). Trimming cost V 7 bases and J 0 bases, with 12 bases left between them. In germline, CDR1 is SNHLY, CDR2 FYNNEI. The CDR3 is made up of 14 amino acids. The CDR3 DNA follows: TGTGCCAGCACACGGGGCTTGGTGAACACTGAAGCTTTCTTT. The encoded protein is CASTRGLVNTEAFF.

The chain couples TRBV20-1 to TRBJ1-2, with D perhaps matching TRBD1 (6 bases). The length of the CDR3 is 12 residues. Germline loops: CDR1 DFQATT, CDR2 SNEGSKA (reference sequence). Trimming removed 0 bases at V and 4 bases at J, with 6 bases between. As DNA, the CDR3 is TGCAGTGCTAGAGAAGGGGGCTATGGCTACACCTTC. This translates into CSAREGGYGYTF.

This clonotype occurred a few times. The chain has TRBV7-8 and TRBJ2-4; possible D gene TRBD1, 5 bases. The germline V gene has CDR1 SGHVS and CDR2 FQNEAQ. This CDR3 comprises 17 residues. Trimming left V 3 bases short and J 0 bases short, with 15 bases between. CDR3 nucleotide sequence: TGTGCCAGCAGCTTTGAGAGAATGGGGCTAGCCAAAAACATTCAGTACTTC. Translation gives CASSFERMGLAKNIQYF.

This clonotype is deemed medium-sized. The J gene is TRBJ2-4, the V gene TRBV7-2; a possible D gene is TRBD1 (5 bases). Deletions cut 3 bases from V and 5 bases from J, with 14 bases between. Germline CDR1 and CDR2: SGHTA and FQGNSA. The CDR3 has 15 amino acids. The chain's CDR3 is CASSLGRQSENIQYF. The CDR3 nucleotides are TGTGCCAGCAGCTTGGGGCGACAGTCGGAAAACATTCAGTACTTC.

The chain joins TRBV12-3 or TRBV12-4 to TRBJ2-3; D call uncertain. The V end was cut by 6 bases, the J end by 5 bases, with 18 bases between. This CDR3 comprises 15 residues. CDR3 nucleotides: TGTGCCAGCAGCCCAACTCGGCGAGGTGGAGATACGCAGTATTTT. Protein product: CASSPTRRGGDTQYF.

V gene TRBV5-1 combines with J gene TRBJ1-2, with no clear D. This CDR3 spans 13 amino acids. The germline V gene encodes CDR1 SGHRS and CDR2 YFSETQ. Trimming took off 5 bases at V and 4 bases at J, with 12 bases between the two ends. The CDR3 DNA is TGCGCCAGCAGAACCACCTACAGCTATGGCTACACCTTC. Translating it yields CASRTTYSYGYTF.

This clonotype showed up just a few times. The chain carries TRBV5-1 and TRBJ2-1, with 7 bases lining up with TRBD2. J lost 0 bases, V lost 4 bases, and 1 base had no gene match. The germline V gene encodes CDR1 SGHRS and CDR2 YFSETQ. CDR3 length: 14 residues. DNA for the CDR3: TGCGCCAGCAGCCCGGGAGGCTCCTACAATGAGCAGTTCTTC. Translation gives CASSPGGSYNEQFF. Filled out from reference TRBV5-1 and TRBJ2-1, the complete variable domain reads KAGVTQTPRYLIKTRGQQVTLSCSPISGHRSVSWYQQTPGQGLQFLFEYFSETQRNKGNFPGRFSGRQFSNSRSEMNVSTLELGDSALYLCASSPGGSYNEQFFGPGTRLTVL.

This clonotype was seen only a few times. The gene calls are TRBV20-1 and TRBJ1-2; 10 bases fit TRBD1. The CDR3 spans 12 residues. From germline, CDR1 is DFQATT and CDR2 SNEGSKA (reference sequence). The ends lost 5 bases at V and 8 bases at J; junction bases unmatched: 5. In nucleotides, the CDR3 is TGCAGTGCTCATGGACAGGGGGACGGCTACACCTTC. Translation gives CSAHGQGDGYTF.

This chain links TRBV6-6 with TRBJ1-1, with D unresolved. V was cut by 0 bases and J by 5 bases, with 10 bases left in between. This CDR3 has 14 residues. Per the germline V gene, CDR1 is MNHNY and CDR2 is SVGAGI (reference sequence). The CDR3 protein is CASSYSFPNTEAFF. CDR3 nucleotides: TGTGCCAGCAGTTACTCTTTTCCTAATACTGAAGCTTTCTTT.

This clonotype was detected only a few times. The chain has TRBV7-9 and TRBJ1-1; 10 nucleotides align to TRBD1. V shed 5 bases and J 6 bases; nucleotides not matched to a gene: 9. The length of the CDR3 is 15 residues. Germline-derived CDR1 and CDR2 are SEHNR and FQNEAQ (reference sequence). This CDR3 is CASSHRTGGEAEAFF. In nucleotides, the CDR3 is TGTGCCAGCAGCCATAGGACAGGGGGAGAGGCTGAAGCTTTCTTT.

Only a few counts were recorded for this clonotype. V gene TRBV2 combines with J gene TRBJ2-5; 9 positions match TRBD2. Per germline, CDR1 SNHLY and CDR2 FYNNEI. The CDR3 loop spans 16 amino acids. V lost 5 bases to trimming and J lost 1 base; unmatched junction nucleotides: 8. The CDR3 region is CASSSWTSVSQETQYF. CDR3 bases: TGTGCCAGCAGTTCGTGGACTAGCGTCAGCCAAGAGACCCAGTACTTC.

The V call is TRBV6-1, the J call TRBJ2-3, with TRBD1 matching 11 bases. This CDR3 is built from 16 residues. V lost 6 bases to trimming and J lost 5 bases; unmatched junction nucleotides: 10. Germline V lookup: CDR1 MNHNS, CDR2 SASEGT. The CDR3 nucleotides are TGTGCCAGCAGCCTCCCAGGACAGGGGGCAGGAGATACGCAGTATTTT. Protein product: CASSLPGQGAGDTQYF.

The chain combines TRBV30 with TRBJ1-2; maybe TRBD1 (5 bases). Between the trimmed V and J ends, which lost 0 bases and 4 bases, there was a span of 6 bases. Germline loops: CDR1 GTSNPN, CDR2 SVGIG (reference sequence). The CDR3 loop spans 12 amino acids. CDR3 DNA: TGTGCCTGGAGTGTAACAGGCTATGGCTACACCTTC. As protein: CAWSVTGYGYTF.

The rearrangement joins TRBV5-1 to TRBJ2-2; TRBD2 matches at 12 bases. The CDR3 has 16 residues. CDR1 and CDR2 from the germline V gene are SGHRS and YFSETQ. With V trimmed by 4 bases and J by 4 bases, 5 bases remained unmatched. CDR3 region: CASSELLAGGTGELFF. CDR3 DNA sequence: TGCGCCAGCAGCGAATTACTAGCGGGGGGCACCGGGGAGCTGTTTTTT.

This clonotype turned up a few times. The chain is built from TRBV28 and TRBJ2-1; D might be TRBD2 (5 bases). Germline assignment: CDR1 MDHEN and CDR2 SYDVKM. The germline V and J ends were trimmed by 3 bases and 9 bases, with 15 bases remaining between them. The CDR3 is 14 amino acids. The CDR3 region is CASSFPSLRGEQFF. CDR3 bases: TGTGCCAGCAGTTTCCCCAGCCTCCGGGGTGAGCAGTTCTTC.

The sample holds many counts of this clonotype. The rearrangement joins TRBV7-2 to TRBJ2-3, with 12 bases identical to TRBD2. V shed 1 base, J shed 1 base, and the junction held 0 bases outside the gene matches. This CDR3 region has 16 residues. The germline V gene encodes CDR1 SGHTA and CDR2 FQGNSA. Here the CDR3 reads CASSLGTSGGTDTQYF. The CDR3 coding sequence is TGTGCCAGCAGCTTAGGGACTAGCGGGGGCACAGATACGCAGTATTTT.

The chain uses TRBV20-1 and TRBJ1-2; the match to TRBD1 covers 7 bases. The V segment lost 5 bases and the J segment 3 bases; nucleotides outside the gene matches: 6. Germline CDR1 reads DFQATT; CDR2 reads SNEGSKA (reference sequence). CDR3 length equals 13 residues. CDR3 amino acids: CSAYRGGDYGYTF. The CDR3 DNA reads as TGCAGTGCTTACAGGGGAGGGGACTATGGCTACACCTTC.

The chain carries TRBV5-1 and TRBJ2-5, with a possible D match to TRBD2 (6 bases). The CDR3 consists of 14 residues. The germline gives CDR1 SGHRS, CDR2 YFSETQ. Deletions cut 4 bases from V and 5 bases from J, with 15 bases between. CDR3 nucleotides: TGCGCCAGCAGCCGGGTCGGCGGGGTTGAGACCCAGTACTTC. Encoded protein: CASSRVGGVETQYF.

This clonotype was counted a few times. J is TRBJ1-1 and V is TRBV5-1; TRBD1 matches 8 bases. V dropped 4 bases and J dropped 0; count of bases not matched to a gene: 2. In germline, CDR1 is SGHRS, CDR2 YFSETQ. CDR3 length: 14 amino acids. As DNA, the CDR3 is TGCGCCAGCAGCAGGACAGGGTTGAACACTGAAGCTTTCTTT. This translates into CASSRTGLNTEAFF. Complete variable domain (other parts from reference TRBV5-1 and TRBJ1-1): KAGVTQTPRYLIKTRGQQVTLSCSPISGHRSVSWYQQTPGQGLQFLFEYFSETQRNKGNFPGRFSGRQFSNSRSEMNVSTLELGDSALYLCASSRTGLNTEAFFGQGTRLTVV.

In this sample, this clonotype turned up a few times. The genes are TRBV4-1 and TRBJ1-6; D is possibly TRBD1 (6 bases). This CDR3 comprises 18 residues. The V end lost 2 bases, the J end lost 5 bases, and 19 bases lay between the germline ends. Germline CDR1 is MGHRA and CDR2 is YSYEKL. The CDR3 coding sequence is TGCGCCAGCAGCCAAATAAACTTCATCGGGGGCAATAATTCACCCCTCCACTTT. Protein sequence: CASSQINFIGGNNSPLHF.

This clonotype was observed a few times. CDR3 amino acids: CASSRYSSTGYGYTF. CDR3 in DNA: TGTGCCAGCAGCCGATACAGCTCCACGGGGTATGGCTACACCTTC. The chain has TRBV7-2 and TRBJ1-2; no clear D gene. The CDR3 is made up of 15 amino acids. CDR1 is SGHTA and CDR2 is FQGNSA in the germline V gene. The germline V and J ends were trimmed by 5 bases and 5 bases, with 18 bases remaining between them.

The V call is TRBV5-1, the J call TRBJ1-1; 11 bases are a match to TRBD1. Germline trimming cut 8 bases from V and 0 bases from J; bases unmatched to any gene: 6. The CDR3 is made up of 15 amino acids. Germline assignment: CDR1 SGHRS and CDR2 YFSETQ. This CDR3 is CASGTGGGMNTEAFF. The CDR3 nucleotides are TGCGCCAGTGGGACAGGGGGAGGAATGAACACTGAAGCTTTCTTT.

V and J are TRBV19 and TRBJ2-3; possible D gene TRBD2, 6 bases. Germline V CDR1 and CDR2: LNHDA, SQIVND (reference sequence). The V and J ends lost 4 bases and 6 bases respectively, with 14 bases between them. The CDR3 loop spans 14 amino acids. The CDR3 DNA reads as TGTGCCAGTAGTAGGGGACTCGATCTCGATACGCAGTATTTT. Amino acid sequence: CASSRGLDLDTQYF.

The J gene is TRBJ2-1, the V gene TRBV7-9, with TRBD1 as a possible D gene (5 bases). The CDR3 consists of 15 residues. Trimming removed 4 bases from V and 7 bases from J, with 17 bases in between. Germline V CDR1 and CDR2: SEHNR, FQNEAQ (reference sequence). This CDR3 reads CASSSPRQGGNEQFF. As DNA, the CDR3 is TGTGCCAGCAGCTCCCCGAGGCAGGGTGGGAATGAGCAGTTCTTC.

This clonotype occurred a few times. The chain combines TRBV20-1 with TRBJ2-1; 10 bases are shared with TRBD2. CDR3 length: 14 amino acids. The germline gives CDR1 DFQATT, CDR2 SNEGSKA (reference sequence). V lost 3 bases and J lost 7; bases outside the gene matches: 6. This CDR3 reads CSARLAGGRNEQFF. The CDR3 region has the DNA TGCAGTGCTAGGTTAGCGGGGGGTCGGAATGAGCAGTTCTTC.

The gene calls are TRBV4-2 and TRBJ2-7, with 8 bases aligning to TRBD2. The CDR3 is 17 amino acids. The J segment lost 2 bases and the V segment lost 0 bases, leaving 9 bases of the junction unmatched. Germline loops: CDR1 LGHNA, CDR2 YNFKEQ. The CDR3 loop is CASSQDWTGGSTYEQYF. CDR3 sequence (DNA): TGTGCCAGCAGCCAAGATTGGACGGGGGGGTCCACCTACGAGCAGTACTTC.

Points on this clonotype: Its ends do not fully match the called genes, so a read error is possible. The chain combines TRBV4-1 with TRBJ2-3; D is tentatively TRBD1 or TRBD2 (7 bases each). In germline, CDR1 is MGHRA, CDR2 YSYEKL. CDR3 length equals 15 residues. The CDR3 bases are TGCGCCAGCAGCCAACAGCAGGGGGGGCCAGATATGCAGTATTTT. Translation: CASSQQQGGPDMQYF.